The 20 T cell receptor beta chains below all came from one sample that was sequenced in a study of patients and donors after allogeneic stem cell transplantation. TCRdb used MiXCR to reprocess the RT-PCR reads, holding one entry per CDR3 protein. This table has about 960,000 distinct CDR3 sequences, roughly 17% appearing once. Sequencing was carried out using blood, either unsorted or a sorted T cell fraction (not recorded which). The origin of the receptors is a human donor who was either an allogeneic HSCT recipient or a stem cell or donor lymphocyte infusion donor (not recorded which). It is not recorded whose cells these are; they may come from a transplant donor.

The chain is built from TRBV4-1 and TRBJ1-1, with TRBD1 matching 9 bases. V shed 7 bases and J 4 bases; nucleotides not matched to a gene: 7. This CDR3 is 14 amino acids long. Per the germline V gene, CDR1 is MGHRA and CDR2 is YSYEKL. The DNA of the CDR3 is TGCGCCAGCAACCCGACAGGGGGTATCACTGAAGCTTTCTTT. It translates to CASNPTGGITEAFF.

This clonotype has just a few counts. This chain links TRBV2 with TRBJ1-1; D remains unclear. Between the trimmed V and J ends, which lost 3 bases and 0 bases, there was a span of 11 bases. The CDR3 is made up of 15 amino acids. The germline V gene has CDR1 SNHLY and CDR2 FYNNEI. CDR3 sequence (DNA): TGTGCCAGCAGTGATGTGGGCTTAATGAACACTGAAGCTTTCTTT. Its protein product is CASSDVGLMNTEAFF.

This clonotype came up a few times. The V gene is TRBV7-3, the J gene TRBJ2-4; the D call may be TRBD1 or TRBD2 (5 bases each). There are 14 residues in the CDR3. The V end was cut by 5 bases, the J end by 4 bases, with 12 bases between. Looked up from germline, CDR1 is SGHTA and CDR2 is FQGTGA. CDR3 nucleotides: TGTGCCAGCAGCCCATGGGGCGGGAAAAACATTCAGTACTTC. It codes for CASSPWGGKNIQYF.

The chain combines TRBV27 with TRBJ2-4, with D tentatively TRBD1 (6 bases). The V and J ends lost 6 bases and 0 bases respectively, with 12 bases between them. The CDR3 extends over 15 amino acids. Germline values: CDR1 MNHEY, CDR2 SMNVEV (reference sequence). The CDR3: CASRPGTTAKNIQYF. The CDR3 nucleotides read TGTGCCAGCAGGCCAGGGACAACAGCCAAAAACATTCAGTACTTC.

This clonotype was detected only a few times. Written as DNA, the CDR3 is TGCAGCGCCATGGGACTAGCGGGGCTTGATACGCAGTATTTT. Its translation is CSAMGLAGLDTQYF. The V and J genes are TRBV29-1 and TRBJ2-3; TRBD2 agrees at 13 bases. The germline gives CDR1 SQVTM, CDR2 ANQGSEA. The CDR3 extends over 14 amino acids. The junction had 7 bases not matched to a gene; V was cut back by 7 bases and J by 6 bases.

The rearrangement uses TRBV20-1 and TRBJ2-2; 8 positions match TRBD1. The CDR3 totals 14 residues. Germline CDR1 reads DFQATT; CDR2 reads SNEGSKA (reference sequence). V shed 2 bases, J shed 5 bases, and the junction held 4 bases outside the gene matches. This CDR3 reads CSARQGAITGELFF. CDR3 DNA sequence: TGCAGTGCTAGACAGGGGGCGATAACCGGGGAGCTGTTTTTT.

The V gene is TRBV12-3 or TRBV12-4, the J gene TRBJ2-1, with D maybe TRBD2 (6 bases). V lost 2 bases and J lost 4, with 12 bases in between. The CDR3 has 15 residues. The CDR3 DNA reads TGTGCCAGCAGTTTAAAAGTTAGCGGATACAATGAGCAGTTCTTC. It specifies CASSLKVSGYNEQFF.

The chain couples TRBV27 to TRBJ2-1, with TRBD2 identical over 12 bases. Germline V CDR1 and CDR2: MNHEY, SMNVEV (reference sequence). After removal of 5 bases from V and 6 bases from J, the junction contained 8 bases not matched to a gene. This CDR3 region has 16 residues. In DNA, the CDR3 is TGTGCCAGCAGTACACGACTAGCGGGAGTATTCAATGAGCAGTTCTTC. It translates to CASSTRLAGVFNEQFF.

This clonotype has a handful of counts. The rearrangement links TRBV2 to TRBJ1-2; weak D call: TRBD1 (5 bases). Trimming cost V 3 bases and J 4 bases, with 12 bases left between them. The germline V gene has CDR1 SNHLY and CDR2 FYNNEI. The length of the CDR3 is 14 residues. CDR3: CASSEDIIGYGYTF. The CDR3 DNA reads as TGTGCCAGCAGTGAGGACATAATTGGCTATGGCTACACCTTC.

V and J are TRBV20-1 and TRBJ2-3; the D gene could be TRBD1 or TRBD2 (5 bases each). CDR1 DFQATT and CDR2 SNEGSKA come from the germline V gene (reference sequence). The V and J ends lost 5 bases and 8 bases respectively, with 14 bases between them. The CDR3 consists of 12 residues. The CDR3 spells CSAGTNRVTQYF. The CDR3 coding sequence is TGCAGTGCTGGGACCAACAGAGTTACGCAGTATTTT.

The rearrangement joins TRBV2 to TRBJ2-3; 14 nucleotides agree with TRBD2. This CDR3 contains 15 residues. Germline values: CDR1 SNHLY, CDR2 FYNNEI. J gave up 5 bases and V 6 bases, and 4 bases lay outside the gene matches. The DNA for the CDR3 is TGTGCCAGCAGAAGGGGACTAGCGGGAGAAGATACGCAGTATTTT. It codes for CASRRGLAGEDTQYF.

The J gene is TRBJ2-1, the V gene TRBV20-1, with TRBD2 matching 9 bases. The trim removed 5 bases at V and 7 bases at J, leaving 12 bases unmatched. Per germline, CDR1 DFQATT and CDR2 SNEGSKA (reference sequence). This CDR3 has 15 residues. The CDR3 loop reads CSADGSSGIPNEQFF. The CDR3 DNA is TGCAGTGCTGATGGGTCTAGCGGGATCCCAAATGAGCAGTTCTTC.

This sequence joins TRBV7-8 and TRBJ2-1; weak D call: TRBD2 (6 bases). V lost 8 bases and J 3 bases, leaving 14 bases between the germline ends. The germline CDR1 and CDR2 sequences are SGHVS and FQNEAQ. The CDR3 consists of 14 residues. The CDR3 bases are TGTGCCAGCGGTAACGGGAGACTCTACAATGAGCAGTTCTTC. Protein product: CASGNGRLYNEQFF.

The CDR3 DNA sequence: TGCGCCAGCAGCTTGGAAGCGGGACTGGGAGGGACCCAGTACTTC. This encodes CASSLEAGLGGTQYF. V gene TRBV5-1 combines with J gene TRBJ2-5; 7 bases agree with TRBD2. From germline, CDR1 is SGHRS and CDR2 YFSETQ. The V and J ends lost 0 bases and 7 bases, in that order; junction bases with no gene match: 9. This CDR3 region has 15 residues. The complete variable domain, with remaining parts taken from reference TRBV5-1 and TRBJ2-5, reads KAGVTQTPRYLIKTRGQQVTLSCSPISGHRSVSWYQQTPGQGLQFLFEYFSETQRNKGNFPGRFSGRQFSNSRSEMNVSTLELGDSALYLCASSLEAGLGGTQYFGPGTRLLVL.

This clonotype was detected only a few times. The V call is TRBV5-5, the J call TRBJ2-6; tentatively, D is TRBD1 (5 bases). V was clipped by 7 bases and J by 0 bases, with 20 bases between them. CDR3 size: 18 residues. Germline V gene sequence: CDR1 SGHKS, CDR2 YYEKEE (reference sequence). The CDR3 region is CASVLLVTAASGANVLTF. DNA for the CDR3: TGTGCCAGCGTTCTTTTGGTGACAGCAGCCTCTGGGGCCAACGTCCTGACTTTC.

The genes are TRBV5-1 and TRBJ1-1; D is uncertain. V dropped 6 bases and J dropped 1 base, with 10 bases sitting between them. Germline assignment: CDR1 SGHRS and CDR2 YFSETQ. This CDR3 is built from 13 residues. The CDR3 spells CASKLEQNTEAFF. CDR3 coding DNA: TGCGCCAGCAAACTTGAGCAGAACACTGAAGCTTTCTTT.

The CDR3 bases are TGTGCCAGCAGCTCCGGCCTCGGCGAAACCAAAAACATTCAGTACTTC. Its protein is CASSSGLGETKNIQYF. The rearrangement uses TRBV11-1 and TRBJ2-4, with D uncertain. The germline V and J ends were trimmed by 4 bases and 2 bases, with 15 bases remaining between them. Germline V gene sequence: CDR1 SGHAT, CDR2 FQDESV (reference sequence). The CDR3 extends over 16 amino acids.

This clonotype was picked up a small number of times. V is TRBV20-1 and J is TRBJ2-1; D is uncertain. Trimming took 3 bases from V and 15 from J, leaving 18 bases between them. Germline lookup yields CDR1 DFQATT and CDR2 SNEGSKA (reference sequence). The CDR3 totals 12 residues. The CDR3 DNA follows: TGCAGTGCTAGGGGGAAGACTTCTAGACGGTTCTTC. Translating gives CSARGKTSRRFF.

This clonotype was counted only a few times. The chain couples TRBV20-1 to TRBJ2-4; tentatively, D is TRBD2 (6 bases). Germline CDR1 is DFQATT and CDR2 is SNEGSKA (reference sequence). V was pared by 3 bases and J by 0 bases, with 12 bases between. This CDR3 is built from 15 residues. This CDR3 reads CSASSEGGAKNIQYF. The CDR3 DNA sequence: TGCAGTGCTAGCTCGGAGGGTGGAGCCAAAAACATTCAGTACTTC.

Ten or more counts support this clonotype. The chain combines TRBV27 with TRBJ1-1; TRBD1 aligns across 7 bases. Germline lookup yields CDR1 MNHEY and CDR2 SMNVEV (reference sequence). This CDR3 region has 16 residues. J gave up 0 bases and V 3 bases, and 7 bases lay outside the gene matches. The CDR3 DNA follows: TGTGCCAGCAGTTTGAACAGGGGAGGGATGAACACTGAAGCTTTCTTT. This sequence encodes CASSLNRGGMNTEAFF.